Included here is one T cell receptor beta chain sequence, with context. Its target is unknown. Germline loops: CDR1 LNHDA, CDR2 SQIVND (reference sequence). Trimming took 1 base from V and 2 from J; bases not matched to a gene: 5. CDR3 size: 16 residues. The PCR contained 60 Vbeta and 13 Jbeta primers. Measured with immunoSEQ multiplex PCR; TCRdb has only the in-frame clones, and not every one. The data hold 200,000 or so clones, with 80% to 85% observed a single time. The sample is drawn from a study of cytomegalovirus exposure and HLA in healthy donors. Study observations and caveats: Other equally common chains were less clonally expanded than HLA-associated TCR beta chains, a later analysis showed.

This receptor was taken from a boy between 2 and 10 years old in good health and CMV-seronegative. Input material: PBMCs. V usage is TRBV19 and J usage is TRBJ2-5; 9 bases align to TRBD1. CDR3 DNA: TGTGCCAGTAGTATAGTCTGGGGGACAGGGCAAGAGACCCAGTACTTC. This encodes CASSIVWGTGQETQYF.